The T cell receptor (beta chain) under discussion was sequenced for a study of blood T cell repertoires in COVID-19. Study-level information: The United States, Italy and Spain were the sources of the acute and convalescent COVID-19 samples. Sources were T cells, B-cell-depleted T cells, or PBMCs; the material itself was cDNA or gDNA.

Original processing notes: For nucleated cells, counts were estimated from reference gene primer amplification. Produced via immunoSEQ multiplex PCR; TCRdb's table is partial and in-frame only. V, J and clone size were drawn from that table, and D and trimming were deduced from the DNA. The table includes some 200,000 clones, roughly 80% detected once. Seattle enrolled patients during active infection and tracked them longitudinally. V was clipped by 2 bases and J by 14 bases; unmatched bases: 11. CDR3 size: 13 residues. Germline V lookup: CDR1 MDHEN, CDR2 SYDVKM. The chain couples TRBV28 to TRBJ1-2, with TRBD1 matching over 7 bases. The source of this sequence is a woman older than 75 with COVID-19, enrolled during active disease. The sequenced sample was peripheral blood. The DNA for the CDR3 is TGTGCCAGCAGTTTAGGGCAGGGGGGCTTCAAAACCTTC. It yields the protein CASSLGQGGFKTF.